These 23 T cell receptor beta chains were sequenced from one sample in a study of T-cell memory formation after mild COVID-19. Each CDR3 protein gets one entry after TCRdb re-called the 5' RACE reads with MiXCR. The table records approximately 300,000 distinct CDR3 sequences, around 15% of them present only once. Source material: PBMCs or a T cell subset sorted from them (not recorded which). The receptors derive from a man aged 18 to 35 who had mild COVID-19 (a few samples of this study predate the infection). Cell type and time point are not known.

In nucleotides, the CDR3 is TGTGCCAGCAGCAAAAATTACGCGGGGGGAGACAATGAGCAGTTCTTC. Translating it yields CASSKNYAGGDNEQFF. The chain has TRBV7-2 and TRBJ2-1; 8 nucleotides line up with TRBD2. Germline lookup yields CDR1 SGHTA and CDR2 FQGNSA. Trimming removed 5 bases from V and 5 bases from J; junction bases left unmatched: 11. CDR3 length equals 16 residues.

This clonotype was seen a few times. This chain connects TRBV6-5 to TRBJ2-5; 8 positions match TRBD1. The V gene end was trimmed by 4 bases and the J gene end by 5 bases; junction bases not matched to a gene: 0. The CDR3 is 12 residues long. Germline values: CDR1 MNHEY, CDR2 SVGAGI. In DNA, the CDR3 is TGTGCCAGCAGTTGGGACAGGGAGACCCAGTACTTC. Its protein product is CASSWDRETQYF.

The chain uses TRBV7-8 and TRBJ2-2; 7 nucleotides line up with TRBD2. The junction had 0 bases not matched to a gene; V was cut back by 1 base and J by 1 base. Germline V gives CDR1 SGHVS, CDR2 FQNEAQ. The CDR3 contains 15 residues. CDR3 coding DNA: TGTGCCAGCAGCTTAGGGGAGGGGAACACCGGGGAGCTGTTTTTT. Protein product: CASSLGEGNTGELFF.

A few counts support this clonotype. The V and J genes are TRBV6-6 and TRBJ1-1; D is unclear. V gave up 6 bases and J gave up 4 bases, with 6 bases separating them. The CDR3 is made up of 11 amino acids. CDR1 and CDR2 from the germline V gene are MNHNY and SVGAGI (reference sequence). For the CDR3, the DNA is TGTGCCAGCAGGGTACCCACTGAAGCTTTCTTT. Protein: CASRVPTEAFF.

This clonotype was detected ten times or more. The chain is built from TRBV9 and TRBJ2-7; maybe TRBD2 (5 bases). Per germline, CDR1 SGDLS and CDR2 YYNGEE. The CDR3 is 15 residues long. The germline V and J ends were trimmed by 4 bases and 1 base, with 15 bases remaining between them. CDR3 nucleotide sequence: TGTGCCAGCAGCCGGGGTTGGCCAGAGTCCTACGAGCAGTACGTC. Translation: CASSRGWPESYEQYV.

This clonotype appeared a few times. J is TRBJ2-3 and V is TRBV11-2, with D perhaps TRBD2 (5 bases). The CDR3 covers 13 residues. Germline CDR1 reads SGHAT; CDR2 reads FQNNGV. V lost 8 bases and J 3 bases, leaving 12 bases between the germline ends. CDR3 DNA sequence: TGTGCCAGCCATCATCCGGGGACAGATACGCAGTATTTT. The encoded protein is CASHHPGTDTQYF.

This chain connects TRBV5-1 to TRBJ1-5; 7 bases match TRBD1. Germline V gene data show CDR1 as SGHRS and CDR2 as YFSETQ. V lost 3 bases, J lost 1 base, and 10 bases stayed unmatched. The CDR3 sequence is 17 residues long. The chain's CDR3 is CASSSTGKGPSNQPQHF. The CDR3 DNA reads TGCGCCAGCAGCTCGACAGGGAAGGGGCCCAGCAATCAGCCCCAGCATTTT.

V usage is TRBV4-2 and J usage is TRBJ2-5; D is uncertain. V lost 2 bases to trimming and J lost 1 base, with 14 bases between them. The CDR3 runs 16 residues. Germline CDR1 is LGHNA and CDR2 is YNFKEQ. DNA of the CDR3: TGTGCCAGCAGCCAATTCGGAGCAAAGACCCAAGAGACCCAGTACTTC. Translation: CASSQFGAKTQETQYF.

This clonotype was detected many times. DNA of the CDR3: TGTGCCAGCAGTGAAGATCGGGGAGATACGCAGTATTTT. As protein: CASSEDRGDTQYF. The chain couples TRBV2 to TRBJ2-3; possibly TRBD2 for D (5 bases). V lost 1 base and J 5 bases, leaving 7 bases between the germline ends. CDR3 length equals 13 residues. CDR1 is SNHLY and CDR2 is FYNNEI in the germline V gene.

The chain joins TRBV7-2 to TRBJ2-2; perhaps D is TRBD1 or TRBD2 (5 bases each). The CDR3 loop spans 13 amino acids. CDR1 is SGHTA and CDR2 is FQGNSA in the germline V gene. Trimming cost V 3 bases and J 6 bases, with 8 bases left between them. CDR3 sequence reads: CASSFWGPGELFF. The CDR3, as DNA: TGTGCCAGCAGCTTTTGGGGACCCGGGGAGCTGTTTTTT. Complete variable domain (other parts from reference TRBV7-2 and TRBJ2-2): GAGVSQSPSNKVTEKGKDVELRCDPISGHTALYWYRQSLGQGLEFLIYFQGNSAPDKSGLPSDRFSAERTGGSVSTLTIQRTQQEDSAVYLCASSFWGPGELFFGEGSRLTVL.

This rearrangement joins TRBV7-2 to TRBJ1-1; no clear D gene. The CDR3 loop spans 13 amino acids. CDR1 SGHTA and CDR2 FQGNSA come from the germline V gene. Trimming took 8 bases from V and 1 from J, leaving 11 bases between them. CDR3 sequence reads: CASEVTPNTEAFF. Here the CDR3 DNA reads TGTGCCAGCGAAGTCACTCCGAACACTGAAGCTTTCTTT.

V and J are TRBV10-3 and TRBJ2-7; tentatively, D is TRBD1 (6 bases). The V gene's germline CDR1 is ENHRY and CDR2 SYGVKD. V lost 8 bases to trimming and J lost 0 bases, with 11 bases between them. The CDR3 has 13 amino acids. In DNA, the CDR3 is TGTGCCATCCGGAAGGACAGCTCCTACGAGCAGTACGTC. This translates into CAIRKDSSYEQYV.

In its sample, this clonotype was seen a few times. CDR3 residues: CASNTGGGSDEQYV. CDR3 nucleotide sequence: TGTGCCAGCAACACCGGTGGAGGTAGCGACGAGCAGTACGTC. The chain recombines TRBV28 with TRBJ2-7; weak D call: TRBD2 (5 bases). Germline values: CDR1 MDHEN, CDR2 SYDVKM. The length of the CDR3 is 14 residues. V was shortened by 7 bases and J by 5 bases, with 18 bases between the two germline ends.

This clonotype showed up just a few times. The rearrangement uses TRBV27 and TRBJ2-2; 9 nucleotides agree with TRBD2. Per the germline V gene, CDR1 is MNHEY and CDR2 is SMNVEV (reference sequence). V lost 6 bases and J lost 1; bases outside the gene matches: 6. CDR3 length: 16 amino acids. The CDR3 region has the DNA TGTGCCAGCAGCCGATTAGCGGGGGAGAACACCGGGGAGCTGTTTTTT. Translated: CASSRLAGENTGELFF.

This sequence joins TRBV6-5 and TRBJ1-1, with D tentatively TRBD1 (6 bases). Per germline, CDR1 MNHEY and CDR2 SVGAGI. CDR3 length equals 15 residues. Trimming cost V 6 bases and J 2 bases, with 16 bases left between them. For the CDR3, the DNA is TGTGCCAGCAGGCTGCAGTACAGGGCTAACACTGAAGCTTTCTTT. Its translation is CASRLQYRANTEAFF.

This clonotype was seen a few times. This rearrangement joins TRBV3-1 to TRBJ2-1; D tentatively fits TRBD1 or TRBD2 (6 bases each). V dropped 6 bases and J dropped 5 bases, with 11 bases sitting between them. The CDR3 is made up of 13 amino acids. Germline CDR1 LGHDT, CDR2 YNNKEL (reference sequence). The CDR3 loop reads CASRRGVDNEQFF. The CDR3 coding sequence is TGTGCCAGCAGGAGGGGGGTGGACAATGAGCAGTTCTTC.

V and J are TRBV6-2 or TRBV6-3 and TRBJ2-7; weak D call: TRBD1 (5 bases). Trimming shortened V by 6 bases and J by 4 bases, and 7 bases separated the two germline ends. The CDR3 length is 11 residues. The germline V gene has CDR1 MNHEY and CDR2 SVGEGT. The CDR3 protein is CASRTVYEQYF. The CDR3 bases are TGTGCCAGCAGGACAGTTTACGAGCAGTACTTC.

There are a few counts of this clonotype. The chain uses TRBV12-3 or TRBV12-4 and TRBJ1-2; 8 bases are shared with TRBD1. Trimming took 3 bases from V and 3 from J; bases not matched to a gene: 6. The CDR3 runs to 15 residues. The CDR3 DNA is TGTGCCAGCAGTTTCAGGGGGCCGGCTGACTATGGCTACACCTTC. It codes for CASSFRGPADYGYTF.

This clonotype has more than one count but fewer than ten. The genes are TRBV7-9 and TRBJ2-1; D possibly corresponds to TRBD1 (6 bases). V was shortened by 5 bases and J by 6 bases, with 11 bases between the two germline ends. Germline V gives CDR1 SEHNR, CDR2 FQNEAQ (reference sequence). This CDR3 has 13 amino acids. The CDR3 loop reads CASSTDSFNEQFF. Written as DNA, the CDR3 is TGTGCCAGCAGCACGGACAGTTTCAATGAGCAGTTCTTC.

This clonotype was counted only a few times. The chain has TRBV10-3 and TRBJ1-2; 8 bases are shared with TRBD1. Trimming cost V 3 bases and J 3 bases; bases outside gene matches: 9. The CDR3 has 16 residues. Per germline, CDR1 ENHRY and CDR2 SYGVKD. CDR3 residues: CAISDQPTGVDYGYTF. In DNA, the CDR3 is TGTGCCATCAGTGACCAACCGACAGGGGTCGACTATGGCTACACCTTC.

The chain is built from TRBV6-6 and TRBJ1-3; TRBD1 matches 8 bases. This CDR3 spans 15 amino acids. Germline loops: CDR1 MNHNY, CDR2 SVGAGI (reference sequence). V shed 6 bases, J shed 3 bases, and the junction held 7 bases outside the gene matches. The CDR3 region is CASRQWGTGGNTIYF. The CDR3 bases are TGTGCCAGCAGACAATGGGGGACAGGTGGAAACACCATATATTTT.

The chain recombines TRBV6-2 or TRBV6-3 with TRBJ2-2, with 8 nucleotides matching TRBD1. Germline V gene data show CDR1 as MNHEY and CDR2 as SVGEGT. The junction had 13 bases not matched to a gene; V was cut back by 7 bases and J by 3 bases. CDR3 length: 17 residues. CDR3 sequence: CASNLGQGSFDTGELFF. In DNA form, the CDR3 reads TGTGCCAGCAACTTAGGACAGGGATCGTTTGACACCGGGGAGCTGTTTTTT.

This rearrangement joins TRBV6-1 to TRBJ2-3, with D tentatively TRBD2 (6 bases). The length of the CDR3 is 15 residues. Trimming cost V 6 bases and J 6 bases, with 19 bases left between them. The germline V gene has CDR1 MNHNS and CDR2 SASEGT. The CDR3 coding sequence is TGTGCCAGCAGCGCCATATTCGCGCTAGCGGATACGCAGTATTTT. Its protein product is CASSAIFALADTQYF.